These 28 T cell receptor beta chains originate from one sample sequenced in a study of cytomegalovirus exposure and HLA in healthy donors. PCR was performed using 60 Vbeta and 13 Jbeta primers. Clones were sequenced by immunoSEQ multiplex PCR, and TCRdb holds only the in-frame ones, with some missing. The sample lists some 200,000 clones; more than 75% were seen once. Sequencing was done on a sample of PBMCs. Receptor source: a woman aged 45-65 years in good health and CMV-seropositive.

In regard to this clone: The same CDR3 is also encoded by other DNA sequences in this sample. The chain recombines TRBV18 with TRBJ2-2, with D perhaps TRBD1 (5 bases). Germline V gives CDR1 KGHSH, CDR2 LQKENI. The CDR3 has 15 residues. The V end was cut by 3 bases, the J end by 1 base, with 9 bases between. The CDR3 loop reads CASSPRQGNTGELFF. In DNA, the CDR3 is TGTGCCAGCTCACCCCGGCAGGGGAACACCGGGGAGCTGTTTTTT.

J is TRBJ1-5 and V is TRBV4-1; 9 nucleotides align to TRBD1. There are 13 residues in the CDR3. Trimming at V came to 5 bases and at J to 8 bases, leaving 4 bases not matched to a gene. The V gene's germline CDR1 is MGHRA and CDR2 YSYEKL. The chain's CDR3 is CASSEGQGEPQHF. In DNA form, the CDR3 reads TGCGCCAGCAGCGAGGGACAGGGAGAGCCCCAGCATTTT.

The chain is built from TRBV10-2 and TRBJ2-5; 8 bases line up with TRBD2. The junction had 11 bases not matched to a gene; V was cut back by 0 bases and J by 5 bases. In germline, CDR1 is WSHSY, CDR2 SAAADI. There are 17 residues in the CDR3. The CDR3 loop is CASSESRSGGPGETQYF. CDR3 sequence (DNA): TGCGCCAGCAGTGAGTCTCGGTCGGGGGGGCCGGGGGAGACCCAGTACTTC.

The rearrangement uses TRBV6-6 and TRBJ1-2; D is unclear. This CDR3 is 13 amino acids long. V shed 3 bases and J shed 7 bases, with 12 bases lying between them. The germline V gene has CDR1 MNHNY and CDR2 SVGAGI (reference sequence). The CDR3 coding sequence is TGTGCCAGCAGTTATGCGGCCCCCCTTGGCTACACCTTC. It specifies CASSYAAPLGYTF.

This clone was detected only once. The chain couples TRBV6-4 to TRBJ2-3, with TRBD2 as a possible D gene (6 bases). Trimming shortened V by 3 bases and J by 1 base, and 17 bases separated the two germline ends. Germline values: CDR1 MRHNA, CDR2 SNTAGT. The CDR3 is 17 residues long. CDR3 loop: CASSEPPGVEGTDTQYF. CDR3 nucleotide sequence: TGTGCCAGCAGTGAACCGCCGGGGGTGGAGGGCACAGATACGCAGTATTTT.

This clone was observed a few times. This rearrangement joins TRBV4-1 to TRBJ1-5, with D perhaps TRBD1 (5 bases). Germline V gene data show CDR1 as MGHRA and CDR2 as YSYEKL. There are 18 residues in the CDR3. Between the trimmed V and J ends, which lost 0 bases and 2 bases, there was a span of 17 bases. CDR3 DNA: TGCGCCAGCAGCCAAGATCATGGGTTTCAGGGTGGCAATCAGCCCCAGCATTTT. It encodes CASSQDHGFQGGNQPQHF.

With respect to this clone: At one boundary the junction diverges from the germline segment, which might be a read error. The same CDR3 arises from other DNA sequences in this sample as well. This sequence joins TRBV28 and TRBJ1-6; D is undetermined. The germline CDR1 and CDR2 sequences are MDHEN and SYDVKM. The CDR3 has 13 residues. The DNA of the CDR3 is TGCGCCACCCAAACCCCTCTTCAGGCTCGCCTCCACTTC. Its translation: CATQTPLQARLHF.

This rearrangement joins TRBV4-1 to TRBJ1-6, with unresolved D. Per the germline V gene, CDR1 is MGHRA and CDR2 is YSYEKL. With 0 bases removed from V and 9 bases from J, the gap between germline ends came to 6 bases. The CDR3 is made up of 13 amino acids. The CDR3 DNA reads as TGCGCCAGCAGCCAAGATTTGGCTTCACCCCTCCACTTT. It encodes CASSQDLASPLHF.

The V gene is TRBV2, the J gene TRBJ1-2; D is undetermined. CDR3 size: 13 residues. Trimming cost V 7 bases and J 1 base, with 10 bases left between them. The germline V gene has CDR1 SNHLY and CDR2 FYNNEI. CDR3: CASNLEGNYGYTF. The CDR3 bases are TGTGCCAGCAACCTTGAGGGTAACTATGGCTACACCTTC. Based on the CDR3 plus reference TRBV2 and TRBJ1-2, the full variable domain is EPEVTQTPSHQVTQMGQEVILRCVPISNHLYFYWYRQILGQKVEFLVSFYNNEISEKSEIFDDQFSVERPDGSNFTLKIRSTKLEDSAMYFCASNLEGNYGYTFGSGTRLTVV.

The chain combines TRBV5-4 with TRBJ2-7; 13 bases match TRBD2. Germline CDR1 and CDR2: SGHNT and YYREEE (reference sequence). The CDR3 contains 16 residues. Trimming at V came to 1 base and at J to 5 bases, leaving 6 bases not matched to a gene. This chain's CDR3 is CASSLKLAGGRDEQYF. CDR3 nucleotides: TGTGCCAGCAGCTTGAAACTAGCGGGGGGGCGTGACGAGCAGTACTTC.

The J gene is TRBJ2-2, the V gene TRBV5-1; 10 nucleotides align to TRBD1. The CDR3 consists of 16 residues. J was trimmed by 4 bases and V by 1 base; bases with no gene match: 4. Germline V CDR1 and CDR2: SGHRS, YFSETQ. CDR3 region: CASSLKGQGVTGELFF. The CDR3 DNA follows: TGCGCCAGCAGCTTGAAAGGACAGGGGGTCACCGGGGAGCTGTTTTTT. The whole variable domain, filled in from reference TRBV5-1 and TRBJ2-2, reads KAGVTQTPRYLIKTRGQQVTLSCSPISGHRSVSWYQQTPGQGLQFLFEYFSETQRNKGNFPGRFSGRQFSNSRSEMNVSTLELGDSALYLCASSLKGQGVTGELFFGEGSRLTVL.

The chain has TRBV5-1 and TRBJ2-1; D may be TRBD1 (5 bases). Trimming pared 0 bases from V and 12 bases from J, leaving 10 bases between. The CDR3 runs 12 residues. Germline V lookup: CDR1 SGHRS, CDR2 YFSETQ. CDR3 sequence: CASSLDVQGQFF. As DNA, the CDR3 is TGCGCCAGCAGCTTGGATGTTCAGGGGCAGTTCTTC.

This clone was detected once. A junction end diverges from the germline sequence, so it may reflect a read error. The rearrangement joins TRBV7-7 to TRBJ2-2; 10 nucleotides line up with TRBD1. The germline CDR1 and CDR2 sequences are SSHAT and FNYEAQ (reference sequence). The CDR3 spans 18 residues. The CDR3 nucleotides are TGTGCTAGCAGCAAAACGACAGGGGGCGGAATGAACACCGGGGAGCTGTTTTTT. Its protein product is CASSKTTGGGMNTGELFF. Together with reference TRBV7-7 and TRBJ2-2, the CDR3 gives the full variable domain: GAGVSQSPRYKVTKRGQDVTLRCDPISSHATLYWYQQALGQGPEFLTYFNYEAQPDKSGLPSDRFSAERPEGSISTLTIQRTEQRDSAMYRCASSKTTGGGMNTGELFFGEGSRLTVL.

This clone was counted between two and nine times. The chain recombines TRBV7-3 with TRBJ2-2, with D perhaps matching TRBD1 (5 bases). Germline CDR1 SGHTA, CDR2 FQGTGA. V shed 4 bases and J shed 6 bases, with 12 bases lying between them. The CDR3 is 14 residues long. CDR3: CASSSDSIPGELFF. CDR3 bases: TGTGCCAGCAGCTCCGACAGTATTCCCGGGGAGCTGTTTTTT.

The CDR3 is CASSPRGIHEQYF. Here the CDR3 DNA reads TGTGCCAGCAGCCCCAGGGGGATACACGAGCAGTACTTC. The gene calls are TRBV7-6 and TRBJ2-7; 7 bases map to TRBD1. J lost 5 bases, V lost 5 bases, and 6 bases had no gene match. This CDR3 is built from 13 residues. Per germline, CDR1 SGHVS and CDR2 FNYEAQ.

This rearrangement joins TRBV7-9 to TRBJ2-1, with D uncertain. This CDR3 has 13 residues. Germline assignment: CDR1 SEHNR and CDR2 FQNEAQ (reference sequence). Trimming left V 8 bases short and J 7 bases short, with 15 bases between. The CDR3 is CASGQLPWNEQFF. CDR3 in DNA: TGTGCCAGCGGGCAGTTGCCCTGGAATGAGCAGTTCTTC.

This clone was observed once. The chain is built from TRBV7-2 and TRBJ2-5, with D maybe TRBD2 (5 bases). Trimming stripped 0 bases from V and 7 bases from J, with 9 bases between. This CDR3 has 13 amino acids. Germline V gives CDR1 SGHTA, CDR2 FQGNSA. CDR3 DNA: TGTGCCAGCAGCTTAGCCCGGGAAGGGACCCAGTACTTC. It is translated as CASSLAREGTQYF.

CDR3 region: CASSLSTSGSQETQYF. CDR3 coding DNA: TGTGCCAGCAGCTTATCGACTAGCGGAAGCCAAGAGACCCAGTACTTC. This sequence joins TRBV7-2 and TRBJ2-5; 9 bases map to TRBD2. In germline, CDR1 is SGHTA, CDR2 FQGNSA. The CDR3 runs to 16 residues. V dropped 2 bases and J dropped 1; count of bases not matched to a gene: 5.

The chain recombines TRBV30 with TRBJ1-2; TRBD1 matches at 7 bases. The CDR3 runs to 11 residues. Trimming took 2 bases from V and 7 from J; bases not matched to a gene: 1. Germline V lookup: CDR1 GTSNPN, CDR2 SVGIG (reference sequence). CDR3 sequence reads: CAWSSGGGYTF. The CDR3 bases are TGTGCCTGGAGTTCAGGGGGTGGCTACACCTTC.

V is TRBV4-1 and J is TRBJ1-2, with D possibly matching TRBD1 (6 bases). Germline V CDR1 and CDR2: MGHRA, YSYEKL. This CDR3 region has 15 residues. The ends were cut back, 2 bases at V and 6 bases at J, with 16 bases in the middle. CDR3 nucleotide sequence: TGCGCCAGCAGCCAACCGGGGGGCGGTACGAATGGCTACACCTTC. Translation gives CASSQPGGGTNGYTF.

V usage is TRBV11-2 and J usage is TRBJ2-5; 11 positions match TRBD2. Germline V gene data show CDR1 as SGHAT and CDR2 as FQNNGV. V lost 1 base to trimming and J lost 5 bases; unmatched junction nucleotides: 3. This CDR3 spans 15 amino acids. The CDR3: CASSLVAGGRETQYF. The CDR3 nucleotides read TGTGCCAGCAGCTTAGTAGCGGGGGGGCGGGAGACCCAGTACTTC.

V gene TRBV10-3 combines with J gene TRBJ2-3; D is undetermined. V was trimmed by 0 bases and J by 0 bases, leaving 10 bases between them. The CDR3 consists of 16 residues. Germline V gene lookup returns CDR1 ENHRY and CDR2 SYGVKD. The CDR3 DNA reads TGTGCCATCAGTGAGTCTGCCTCCTATAGCACAGATACGCAGTATTTT. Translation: CAISESASYSTDTQYF.

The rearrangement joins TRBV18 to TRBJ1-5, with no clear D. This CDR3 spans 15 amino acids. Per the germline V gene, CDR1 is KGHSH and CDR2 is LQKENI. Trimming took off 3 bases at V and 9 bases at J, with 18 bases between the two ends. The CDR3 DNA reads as TGTGCCAGCTCACCGACTACGGACCCTCGCGGGCCCCAGCATTTT. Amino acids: CASSPTTDPRGPQHF.

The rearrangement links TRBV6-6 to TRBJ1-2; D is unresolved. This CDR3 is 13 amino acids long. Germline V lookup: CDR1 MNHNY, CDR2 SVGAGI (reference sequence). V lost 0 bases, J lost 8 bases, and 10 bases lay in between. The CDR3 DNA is TGTGCCAGCAGTTACTCGAAGGAGAAAGGCTACACCTTC. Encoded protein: CASSYSKEKGYTF.

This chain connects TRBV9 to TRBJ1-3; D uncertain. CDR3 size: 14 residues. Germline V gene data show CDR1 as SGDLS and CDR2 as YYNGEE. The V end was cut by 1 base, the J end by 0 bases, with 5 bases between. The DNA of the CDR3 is TGTGCCAGCAGCGTACGGGTCTCTGGAAACACCATATATTTT. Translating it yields CASSVRVSGNTIYF.

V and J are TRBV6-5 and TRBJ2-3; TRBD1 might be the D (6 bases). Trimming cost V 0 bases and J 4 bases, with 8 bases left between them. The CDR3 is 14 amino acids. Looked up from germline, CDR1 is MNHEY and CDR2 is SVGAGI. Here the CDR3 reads CASSYSAGADTQYF. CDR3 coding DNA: TGTGCCAGCAGTTACTCGGCAGGGGCAGATACGCAGTATTTT.

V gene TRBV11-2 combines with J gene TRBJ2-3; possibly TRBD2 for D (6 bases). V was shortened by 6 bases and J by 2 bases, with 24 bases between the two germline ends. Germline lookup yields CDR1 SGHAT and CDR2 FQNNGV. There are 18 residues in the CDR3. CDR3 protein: CASRILAPEKNHTDTQYF. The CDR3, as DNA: TGTGCCAGCAGAATTCTAGCGCCGGAAAAAAACCACACAGATACGCAGTATTTT.

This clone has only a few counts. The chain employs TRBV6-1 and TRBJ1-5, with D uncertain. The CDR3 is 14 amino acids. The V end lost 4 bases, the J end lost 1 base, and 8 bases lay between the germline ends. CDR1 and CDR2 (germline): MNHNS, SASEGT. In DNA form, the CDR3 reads TGTGCCAGCAGTGGCCGGGGAAGCAATCAGCCCCAGCATTTT. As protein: CASSGRGSNQPQHF.